What follows are 15 T cell receptor beta chains derived from one specimen sequenced in a study of low-dose radiotherapy and immunotherapy resistance in tumors. This sample's time point: before trial treatment. With TRAV- and TRBV-specific primers, first-strand cDNA was made, covering the alpha and beta chains. Using a constant-region primer together with a V-primer adapter, TCRs were subjected to 15 to 20 PCR cycles of amplification. TCRdb reanalysed the reads using MiXCR and keeps one entry per CDR3 protein. The table has roughly 76,000 distinct CDR3 sequences, approximately 19% seen once. The sequenced sample was PBMCs, obtained before treatment. The origin of the receptors is a male donor with prostate cancer.

The V and J genes are TRBV7-2 and TRBJ1-5, with a possible D match to TRBD1 (6 bases). Trimming took 0 bases from V and 1 from J, leaving 10 bases between them. The length of the CDR3 is 16 residues. Looked up from germline, CDR1 is SGHTA and CDR2 is FQGNSA. The CDR3 loop is CASSLATGLSNQPQHF. The CDR3 nucleotides are TGTGCCAGCAGCTTAGCCACAGGGCTGAGCAATCAGCCCCAGCATTTT.

This clonotype was counted at least ten times. This sequence joins TRBV19 and TRBJ2-2; D may be TRBD1 or TRBD2 (5 bases each). V was cut by 6 bases and J by 4 bases, with 15 bases left in between. The CDR3 runs to 15 residues. Germline CDR1 reads LNHDA; CDR2 reads SQIVND (reference sequence). DNA of the CDR3: TGTGCCAGTAGAGCAGGGAGCAGGGCCACCGGGGAGCTGTTTTTT. Its translation: CASRAGSRATGELFF.

At least ten counts were recorded for this clonotype. The chain links TRBV18 to TRBJ2-2; D uncertain. Germline-derived CDR1 and CDR2 are KGHSH and LQKENI. CDR3 length equals 15 residues. Trimming took off 0 bases at V and 4 bases at J, with 9 bases between the two ends. The CDR3 sequence is CASSPPSVPTGELFF. In DNA form, the CDR3 reads TGTGCCAGCTCACCACCGTCGGTGCCCACCGGGGAGCTGTTTTTT.

This clonotype has at least ten counts. This chain joins TRBV7-2 and TRBJ2-3; D gene uncertain. Looked up from germline, CDR1 is SGHTA and CDR2 is FQGNSA. The CDR3 has 15 amino acids. Between the trimmed V and J ends, which lost 5 bases and 6 bases, there was a span of 18 bases. The CDR3 here is CASSTTKNLGDTQYF. CDR3 sequence (DNA): TGTGCCAGCAGCACGACGAAGAACTTGGGGGATACGCAGTATTTT.

At least ten counts were recorded for this clonotype. The rearrangement uses TRBV20-1 and TRBJ2-1, with 10 bases identical to TRBD2. Losses at the gene ends were 6 bases for V and 9 bases for J; bases not matched to a gene: 11. The CDR3 totals 14 residues. CDR1 and CDR2 (germline): DFQATT, SNEGSKA (reference sequence). CDR3 protein: CSARSGRAEGEQFF. The CDR3 nucleotides are TGCAGTGCCAGGAGCGGGAGGGCGGAGGGTGAGCAGTTCTTC.

Many counts were recorded for this clonotype. This chain connects TRBV4-1 to TRBJ1-1; D is unclear. This CDR3 has 17 residues. Germline V gives CDR1 MGHRA, CDR2 YSYEKL. The V end lost 6 bases, the J end lost 0 bases, and 20 bases lay between the germline ends. DNA of the CDR3: TGCGCCAGCAGGGGTAGAGGGCCCGCTGGCATGAACACTGAAGCTTTCTTT. Translating it yields CASRGRGPAGMNTEAFF.

This chain uses TRBV4-1 with TRBJ1-4, with a weak D call TRBD1 (5 bases). The CDR3 runs to 18 residues. Trimming cost V 0 bases and J 8 bases, with 22 bases left between them. Germline CDR1 and CDR2: MGHRA and YSYEKL. The CDR3 spells CASSQDATNYGKGEKLFF. The DNA of the CDR3 is TGCGCCAGCAGCCAAGATGCAACGAATTACGGGAAGGGGGAAAAACTGTTTTTT.

This clonotype has a count of ten or more. J is TRBJ2-5 and V is TRBV10-3; a possible D gene is TRBD1 (5 bases). V was clipped by 5 bases and J by 1 base, with 8 bases between them. Germline assignment: CDR1 ENHRY and CDR2 SYGVKD. The CDR3 covers 13 residues. The CDR3 reads CAISPTGQETQYF. CDR3 bases: TGTGCCATCAGTCCCACAGGCCAAGAGACCCAGTACTTC.

Concerning this clonotype: Since a far larger clone is one base different, this is likely a read error. The J gene is TRBJ2-1, the V gene TRBV28, with D perhaps TRBD2 (7 bases). The V end lost 6 bases, the J end lost 10 bases, and 19 bases lay between the germline ends. Germline V gives CDR1 MDHEN, CDR2 SYDVKM. The CDR3 runs to 14 residues. The CDR3 protein is CASRRGGGNYEQFF. CDR3 coding DNA: TGTGCCAGCAGGAGGGGGGGAGGGAACTACGAGCAGTTCTTC.

On this clonotype itself: It is likely a read error: a sequence one base away is far more abundant. The chain recombines TRBV6-1 with TRBJ2-1, with D tentatively TRBD1 or TRBD2 (5 bases each). Germline V lookup: CDR1 MNHNS, CDR2 SASEGT. The CDR3 length is 15 residues. V was pared by 3 bases and J by 1 base, with 10 bases between. CDR3: CASSDGTESYNEQFF. The CDR3 DNA reads as TGTGCCAGCAGTGATGGGACGGAATCCTACAATGAGCAGTTCTTC.

The table lists this clonotype with many counts. V usage is TRBV20-1 and J usage is TRBJ2-1; 12 bases align to TRBD2. Germline lookup yields CDR1 DFQATT and CDR2 SNEGSKA (reference sequence). Losses at the gene ends were 2 bases for V and 0 bases for J; bases not matched to a gene: 14. The CDR3 runs 20 residues. For the CDR3, the DNA is TGCAGTGCTAGACTGGCCCGGACTAGCGGGGTCCTCAGCTCCTACAATGAGCAGTTCTTC. This encodes CSARLARTSGVLSSYNEQFF.

Many counts were recorded for this clonotype. The chain couples TRBV5-1 to TRBJ2-3; weak D call: TRBD2 (6 bases). The V gene's germline CDR1 is SGHRS and CDR2 YFSETQ. The CDR3 is 15 amino acids. The V and J ends lost 7 bases and 2 bases respectively, with 17 bases between them. CDR3 sequence (DNA): TGCGCCAGCCGACTGGAGGAGGGCCCCACAGATACGCAGTATTTT. Protein: CASRLEEGPTDTQYF.

This clonotype was observed many times. This sequence joins TRBV29-1 and TRBJ1-1; 8 bases align to TRBD1. Germline values: CDR1 SQVTM, CDR2 ANQGSEA. After removal of 2 bases from V and 11 bases from J, the junction contained 1 base not matched to a gene. The CDR3 spans 10 residues. CDR3 in DNA: TGCAGCGTTGAAACAGGGGGGGCTTTCTTT. Translating it yields CSVETGGAFF.

This clonotype occurred many times. V usage is TRBV7-2 and J usage is TRBJ2-7; D call uncertain. The CDR3 length is 11 residues. The V gene lost 5 bases and the J gene lost 3 bases, with 5 bases spanning the gap. Germline-derived CDR1 and CDR2 are SGHTA and FQGNSA. Written as DNA, the CDR3 is TGTGCCAGCAGCCAACGCTACGAGCAGTACTTC. Amino acids: CASSQRYEQYF.

In this sample, this clonotype turned up many times. The chain employs TRBV21-1 and TRBJ1-4. TRBV21-1 is an annotated pseudogene. The CDR3 is 17 residues long. The CDR3 reads CASSKGVPAPTNEKLFF. CDR3 coding DNA: TGTGCCAGCAGCAAAGGGGTTCCAGCTCCAACTAATGAAAAACTGTTTTTT.